This is a list of T cell receptor beta chains from one sample in a study of cytomegalovirus exposure and HLA in healthy donors. The data were produced by immunoSEQ multiplex PCR, yet TCRdb's version contains in-frame clones alone and is incomplete. The sample consists of about 130,000 clones, more than 65% of them appearing once. Specimen: PBMCs. These receptors all come from a male donor in good health and CMV-seropositive. Both conserved end residues are trimmed from each CDR3.

j_call v_call cdr3_aa
TRBJ1-4 TRBV25-1 ASGTPTNEKLF
TRBJ1-1 TRBV11-1 ASSLLTGSRENTEAF
TRBJ2-1 TRBV19 ASSIGGGEQF
TRBJ2-1 TRBV11-1 ASSLAAGGSYNEQF
TRBJ1-1 TRBV28 ASSAQGSEAF
TRBJ2-7 TRBV7-6 ASSSRGGDSYEQY
TRBJ2-5 TRBV5-4 ASSYGQGWQETQY
TRBJ2-1 TRBV13 ASSSSPSGGGLNNEQF
TRBJ2-7 TRBV28 ASTPNWRNAYEQY
TRBJ1-5 TRBV28 ASSDPGGRRDQPQH
TRBJ2-5 TRBV5-1 ASSGSRGYQETQY
TRBJ1-5 TRBV2 ASSERAGGTQPQH
TRBJ2-1 TRBV4-2 ASSQVSGTSGNEQF
TRBJ2-7 TRBV2 ASSQGLSYEQY
TRBJ2-2 TRBV5-1 ASTTRRSGELF
TRBJ1-1 TRBV18 ASSPDRGTEAF
TRBJ1-5 TRBV6-8 ASSLGAPNQPQH
TRBJ1-1 TRBV6-5 ASSYSQGKIEAF
TRBJ2-2 TRBV6-1 ASSEVGGQDTGELF
TRBJ2-1 TRBV5-1 ASSLGRGQGEQF
TRBJ1-2 TRBV10-3 AISEIETVNYGYT
TRBJ2-7 TRBV10-3 AISVRDSTYEQY
TRBJ2-6 TRBV7-9 ASSLSTSFGSGANVLT
TRBJ1-1 TRBV6-1 ASSEGTDLEAF
TRBJ2-1 TRBV2 ASNPRGEQF
TRBJ2-7 TRBV4-1 ASSQAGVNEQY
- TRBV4-2 ASSQEHATGSEQY
TRBJ1-4 TRBV6-1 ASSRTGGSEKLF
TRBJ2-5 TRBV19 ASSKVDREETQY
TRBJ1-2 TRBV18 ASSPDRSTGYT
TRBJ1-5 TRBV28 ASDKRLLNQPQH
TRBJ2-6 TRBV27 ASSLAGTGFSGANVLT